The sequence of this TCR beta chain was determined in a study of early T cells in non-severe SARS-CoV-2 infection. Study-wide context: Sequencing was performed on bulk RNA from unsorted whole blood, leaving chains unpaired. Findings of the study overall: Anti-spike CD8 responses were favored by VDJdb matching, which missed private and CD4 specificities.

This CDR3 spans 15 amino acids. V was pared by 6 bases and J by 2 bases, with 15 bases between. CDR1 is MNHEY, CDR2 SVGAGI, per germline. This clonotype was seen repeatedly, ten times or more. Its antigen remains unknown. Unique molecular identifier tags were affixed to discrete cDNA molecules. TCRdb redid the calling of the 5' RACE reads with MiXCR, one entry per CDR3 protein. Found here are some 91,000 distinct CDR3 sequences, about 13% of them singletons; the top ten hold around 2.4%. The receptor was derived from an adult who was a healthcare worker with PCR-confirmed SARS-CoV-2 infection or an uninfected control (not recorded which). V is TRBV6-5 and J is TRBJ2-3; possible D gene TRBD1, 6 bases. Specimen: whole blood. CDR3 nucleotide sequence: TGTGCCAGCAGGGACCCGACAGGTTACACAGATACGCAGTATTTT. Translated, it gives CASRDPTGYTDTQYF.